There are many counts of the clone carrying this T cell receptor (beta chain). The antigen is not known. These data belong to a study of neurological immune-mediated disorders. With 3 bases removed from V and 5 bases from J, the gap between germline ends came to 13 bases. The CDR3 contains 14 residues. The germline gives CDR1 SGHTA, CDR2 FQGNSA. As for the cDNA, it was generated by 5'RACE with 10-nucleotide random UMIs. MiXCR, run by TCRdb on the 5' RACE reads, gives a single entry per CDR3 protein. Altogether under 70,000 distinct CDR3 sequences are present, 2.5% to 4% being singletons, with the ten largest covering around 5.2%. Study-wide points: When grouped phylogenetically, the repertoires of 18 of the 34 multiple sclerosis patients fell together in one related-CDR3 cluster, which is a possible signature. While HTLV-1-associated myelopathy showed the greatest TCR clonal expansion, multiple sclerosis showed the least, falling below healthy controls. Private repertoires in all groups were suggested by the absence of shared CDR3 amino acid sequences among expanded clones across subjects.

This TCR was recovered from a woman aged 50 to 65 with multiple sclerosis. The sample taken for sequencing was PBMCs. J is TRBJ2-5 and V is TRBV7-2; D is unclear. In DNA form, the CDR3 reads TGTGCCAGCAGCTTGAACCGGGCCTCGGAGACCCAGTACTTC. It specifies CASSLNRASETQYF.